Many counts were recorded for the clone carrying this TCR beta chain. Its antigen remains unknown. The sample originates from a study of Graves' ophthalmopathy and Graves' hyperthyroidism. The study amplified TCR beta CDR3 regions using RNA transcripts. Following a first-round RT-PCR that used HTBI primers, a second-round multiplex PCR was carried out. In TCRdb, the multiplex PCR reads were re-called with MiXCR into one record per CDR3 protein. The data contain about 220,000 distinct CDR3 sequences, about 22% of them singletons. General observations from the study: Prediction of ophthalmopathy progression reached roughly 64% sensitivity and around 76% specificity. Blood was where most expanded thyroid clonotypes above 0.001 frequency also turned up. Sensitivity of approximately 88% and specificity of around 76% were achieved when a 13-signature model separated ophthalmopathy from stable hyperthyroidism.

The CDR3 loop spans 13 amino acids. Per germline, CDR1 ENHRY and CDR2 SYGVKD. Trimming stripped 0 bases from V and 9 bases from J, with 9 bases between. This clonotype originated in a woman aged 45-65 years with Graves' ophthalmopathy. This chain uses TRBV10-3 with TRBJ2-1, with unresolved D. Sample: peripheral blood. CDR3 residues: CAISESVAGEQFF. Here the CDR3 DNA reads TGTGCCATCAGTGAGTCGGTGGCAGGTGAGCAGTTCTTC.